This record looks at one TCR beta chain sequence and its context. Its specificity is not known. The sample comes from a study of CD4 T cells in relation to SARS-CoV-2 and coronaviruses. As for the study in general: A couple of subjects were Hispanic; patients were roughly eight males and a handful of females.

CDR3 length equals 13 residues. V was trimmed by 5 bases and J by 6 bases, leaving 11 bases between them. In germline, CDR1 is SGHTA, CDR2 FQGTGA. Regarding the study as a whole: Culture-expanded clones reflect memory recall rather than primary priming during culture.

TCRdb's copy holds only in-frame clones and misses some; the assay was immunoSEQ multiplex PCR. The sample carries some 37,000 clones, over 70% recorded once. The sample comprised memory CD4+ T cells from PBMCs, cultured in vitro. The origin of this receptor is an adult with COVID-19. J is TRBJ2-1 and V is TRBV7-3; no firm D call. The CDR3 DNA sequence: TGTGCCAGCAGCAGGTCCCCGGGCAATGAGCAGTTCTTC. The encoded protein is CASSRSPGNEQFF.